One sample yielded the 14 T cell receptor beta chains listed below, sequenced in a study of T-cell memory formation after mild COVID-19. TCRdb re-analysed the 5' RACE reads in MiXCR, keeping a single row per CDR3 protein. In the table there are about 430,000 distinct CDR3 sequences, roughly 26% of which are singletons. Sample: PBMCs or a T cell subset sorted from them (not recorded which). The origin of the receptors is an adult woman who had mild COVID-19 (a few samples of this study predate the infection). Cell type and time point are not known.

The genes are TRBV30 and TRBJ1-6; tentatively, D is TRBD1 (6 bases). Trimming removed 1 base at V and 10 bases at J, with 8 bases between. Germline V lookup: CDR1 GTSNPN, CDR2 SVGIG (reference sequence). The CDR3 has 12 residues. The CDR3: CAWSGGRSPLHF. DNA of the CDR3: TGTGCCTGGAGTGGGGGGCGATCACCCCTCCACTTT.

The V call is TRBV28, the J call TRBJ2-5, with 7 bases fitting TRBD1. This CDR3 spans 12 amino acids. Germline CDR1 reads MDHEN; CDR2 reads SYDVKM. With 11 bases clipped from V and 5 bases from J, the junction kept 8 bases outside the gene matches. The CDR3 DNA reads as TGTGCCCATAGGGGGCTTATGGAGACCCAGTACTTC. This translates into CAHRGLMETQYF.

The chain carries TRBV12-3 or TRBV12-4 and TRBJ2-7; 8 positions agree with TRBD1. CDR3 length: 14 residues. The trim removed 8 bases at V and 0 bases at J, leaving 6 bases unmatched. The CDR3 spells CASGLGQGSYEQYF. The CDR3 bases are TGTGCCAGCGGCTTAGGACAGGGCTCCTACGAGCAGTACTTC.

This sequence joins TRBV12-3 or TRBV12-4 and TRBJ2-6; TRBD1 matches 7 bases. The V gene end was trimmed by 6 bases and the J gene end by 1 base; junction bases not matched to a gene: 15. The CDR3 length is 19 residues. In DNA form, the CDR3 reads TGTGCCAGCAGAGGGACAGTAGGCTGGGGGCCTTCTGGGGCCAACGTCCTGACTTTC. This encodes CASRGTVGWGPSGANVLTF.

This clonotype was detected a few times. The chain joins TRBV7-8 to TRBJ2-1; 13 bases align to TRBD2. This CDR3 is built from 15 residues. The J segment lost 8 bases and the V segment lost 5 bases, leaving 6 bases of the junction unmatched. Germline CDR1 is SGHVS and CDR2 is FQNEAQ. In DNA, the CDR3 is TGTGCCAGCAGCCTCTGGACTAGCGGGGGTGATGAGCAGTTCTTC. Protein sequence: CASSLWTSGGDEQFF.

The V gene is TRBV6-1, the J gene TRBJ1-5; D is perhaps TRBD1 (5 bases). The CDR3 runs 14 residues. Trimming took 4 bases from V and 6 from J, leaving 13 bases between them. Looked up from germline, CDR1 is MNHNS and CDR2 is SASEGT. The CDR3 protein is CASSVSRGTQPQHF. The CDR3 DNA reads TGTGCCAGCAGTGTTTCGAGGGGCACTCAGCCCCAGCATTTT.

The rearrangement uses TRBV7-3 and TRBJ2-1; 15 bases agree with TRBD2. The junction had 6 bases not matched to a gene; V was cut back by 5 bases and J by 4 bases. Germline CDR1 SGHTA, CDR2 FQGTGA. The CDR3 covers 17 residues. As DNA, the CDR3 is TGTGCCAGCAGCATACCGGGACTAGCGGGGGGTTACAATGAGCAGTTCTTC. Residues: CASSIPGLAGGYNEQFF.

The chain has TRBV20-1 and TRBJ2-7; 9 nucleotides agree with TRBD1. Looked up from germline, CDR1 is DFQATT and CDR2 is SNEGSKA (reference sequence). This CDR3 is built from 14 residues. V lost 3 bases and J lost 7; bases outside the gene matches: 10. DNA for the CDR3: TGCAGTGCTAGTGCCGGGACAGGGTTGGAGGAGCAGTACTTC. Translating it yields CSASAGTGLEEQYF.

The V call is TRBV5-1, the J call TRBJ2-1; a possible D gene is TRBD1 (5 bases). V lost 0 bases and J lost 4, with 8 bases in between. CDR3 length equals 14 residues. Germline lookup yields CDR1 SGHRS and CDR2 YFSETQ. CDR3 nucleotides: TGCGCCAGCAGCTTGGCCCAGGGTTACAATGAGCAGTTCTTC. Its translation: CASSLAQGYNEQFF.

CDR3 DNA: TGTGCCAGTAGTCCAGAGAACACTGAAGCTTTCTTT. It codes for CASSPENTEAFF. This chain connects TRBV19 to TRBJ1-1; D unclear. Germline CDR1 is LNHDA and CDR2 is SQIVND (reference sequence). This CDR3 spans 12 amino acids. The V gene lost 5 bases and the J gene lost 1 base, with 5 bases spanning the gap. Based on the CDR3 plus reference TRBV19 and TRBJ1-1, the full variable domain is DGGITQSPKYLFRKEGQNVTLSCEQNLNHDAMYWYRQDPGQGLRLIYYSQIVNDFQKGDIAEGYSVSREKKESFPLTVTSAQKNPTAFYLCASSPENTEAFFGQGTRLTVV.

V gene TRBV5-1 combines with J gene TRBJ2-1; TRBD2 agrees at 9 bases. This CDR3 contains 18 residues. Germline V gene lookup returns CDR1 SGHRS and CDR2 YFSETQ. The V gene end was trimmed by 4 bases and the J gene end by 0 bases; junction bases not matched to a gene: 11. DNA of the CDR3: TGCGCCAGCAGCCCGGTAGCGGGGGAGATCTTCTCCTACAATGAGCAGTTCTTC. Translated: CASSPVAGEIFSYNEQFF.

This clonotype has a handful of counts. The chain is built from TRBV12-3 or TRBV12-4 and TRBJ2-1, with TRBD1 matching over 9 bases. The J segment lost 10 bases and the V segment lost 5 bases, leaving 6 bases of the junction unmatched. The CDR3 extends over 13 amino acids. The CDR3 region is CASSPQGAGEQFF. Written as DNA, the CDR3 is TGTGCCAGCAGTCCACAGGGGGCTGGGGAGCAGTTCTTC.

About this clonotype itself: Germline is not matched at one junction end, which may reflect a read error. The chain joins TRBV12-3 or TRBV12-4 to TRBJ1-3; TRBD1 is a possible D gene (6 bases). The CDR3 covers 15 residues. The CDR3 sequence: CASRLGGGSGNTIYF. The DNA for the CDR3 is TGTGCCAGCAGGTTAGGAGGGGGCTCTGGAAACACCATATATTTT.

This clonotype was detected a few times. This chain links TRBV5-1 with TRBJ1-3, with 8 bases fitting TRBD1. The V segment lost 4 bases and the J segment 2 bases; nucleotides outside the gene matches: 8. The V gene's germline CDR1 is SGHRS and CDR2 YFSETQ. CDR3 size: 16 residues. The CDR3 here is CASSAGGNGPGNTIYF. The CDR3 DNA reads TGCGCCAGCAGCGCAGGGGGCAACGGACCTGGAAACACCATATATTTT.